This note documents a single T cell receptor (beta chain) sequence. Its antigen is still unknown. Clones were read by immunoSEQ multiplex PCR, and TCRdb kept only the in-frame ones, dropping some. The sample carries more than 2 million clones, 95% recorded once. This sample was included in a study of shared clonotypes between healthy human individuals. Trimming left V 3 bases short and J 0 bases short, with 12 bases between. The CDR3 loop spans 15 amino acids. CDR1 is SGHRS, CDR2 YFSETQ, per germline. Study-wide findings and caveats: The represented genetic and exposure-history diversity was limited by the small number of donors.

The sample comprised naive CD4+ T cells sorted from blood. Indicated subset: CD45RA+ positively selected. The rearrangement joins TRBV5-1 to TRBJ1-1; a weak D match, TRBD1 (6 bases). The TCR originated in a man aged 18 to 29 in good health. The CDR3 region is CASSYGQPLNTEAFF. The CDR3 nucleotides read TGCGCCAGCAGCTACGGACAGCCACTGAACACTGAAGCTTTCTTT.